Below are 29 T cell receptor beta chains sequenced from a single sample in a study of T cells in Graves' hyperthyroidism and ophthalmopathy. Amplification of TCR beta CDR3 regions used RNA as the template. HTBI primers were the set used in a first-round RT-PCR of the TCR CDR3. From the multiplex PCR reads, TCRdb called clonotypes with MiXCR, one entry per CDR3 protein. The profile shows 700,000 to 850,000 distinct CDR3 sequences, 30% to 40% of them singletons. Specimen: blood. All receptors come from a woman aged 40 to 55 with Graves' hyperthyroidism.

The gene calls are TRBV6-5 and TRBJ2-7, with D perhaps matching TRBD1 (6 bases). The CDR3 loop spans 18 amino acids. Trimming removed 0 bases at V and 2 bases at J, with 20 bases between. Germline V lookup: CDR1 MNHEY, CDR2 SVGAGI. The CDR3 sequence is CASSYSNSPRGITYEQYF. CDR3 nucleotide sequence: TGTGCCAGCAGTTACTCAAATTCTCCCAGGGGAATTACCTACGAGCAGTACTTC.

The chain links TRBV28 to TRBJ1-6; D remains ambiguous. V lost 3 bases and J lost 9, with 3 bases in between. The CDR3 is made up of 11 amino acids. CDR1 and CDR2 from the germline V gene are MDHEN and SYDVKM. The CDR3 reads CASSFFSPLHF. As DNA, the CDR3 is TGTGCCAGCAGTTTTTTTTCACCCCTCCACTTT.

Ten or more counts support this clonotype. This chain joins TRBV20-1 and TRBJ2-5, with 11 bases identical to TRBD2. The CDR3 is made up of 13 amino acids. Germline V gives CDR1 DFQATT, CDR2 SNEGSKA (reference sequence). The trim removed 5 bases at V and 3 bases at J, leaving 2 bases unmatched. Here the CDR3 reads CSAGTSGKETQYF. The CDR3 nucleotides are TGCAGTGCTGGGACTAGCGGAAAAGAGACCCAGTACTTC.

This clonotype was seen a few times. The V call is TRBV20-1, the J call TRBJ1-2, with D maybe TRBD1 (5 bases). With 1 base removed from V and 3 bases from J, the gap between germline ends came to 12 bases. Germline assignment: CDR1 DFQATT and CDR2 SNEGSKA (reference sequence). The CDR3 extends over 14 amino acids. The CDR3 DNA sequence: TGCAGTGCTAGAGGGGGGTCGGGTGACTATGGCTACACCTTC. This codes for CSARGGSGDYGYTF.

This clonotype was found many times. This chain joins TRBV5-1 and TRBJ1-2; TRBD1 agrees at 9 bases. With V trimmed by 3 bases and J by 4 bases, 10 bases remained unmatched. Germline CDR1 is SGHRS and CDR2 is YFSETQ. This CDR3 region has 16 residues. CDR3 bases: TGCGCCAGCAGCTCCGGCGGGACAGGGAAGGGCTATGGCTACACCTTC. As protein: CASSSGGTGKGYGYTF.

This clonotype was detected ten times or more. The chain recombines TRBV6-5 with TRBJ1-6; 9 positions agree with TRBD1. The CDR3 is made up of 13 amino acids. V gave up 6 bases and J gave up 10 bases; unmatched junction bases: 4. Germline values: CDR1 MNHEY, CDR2 SVGAGI. The CDR3 sequence is CASSGQGNSPLHF. The CDR3 nucleotides read TGTGCCAGCAGCGGACAGGGGAACTCACCCCTCCACTTT.

CDR3 sequence (DNA): TGTGCCAGCAGTTTCCTCTACAGGGGTGGCTACACCTTC. Translated, it gives CASSFLYRGGYTF. This rearrangement joins TRBV12-3 or TRBV12-4 to TRBJ1-2; 7 nucleotides align to TRBD1. V dropped 3 bases and J dropped 7; count of bases not matched to a gene: 5. The length of the CDR3 is 13 residues.

The CDR3 sequence: CSVENSGHEQYF. In nucleotides, the CDR3 is TGCAGCGTTGAAAACAGCGGGCACGAGCAGTACTTC. This chain connects TRBV29-1 to TRBJ2-7; a weak D match, TRBD2 (6 bases). V was clipped by 2 bases and J by 5 bases, with 10 bases between them. CDR1 is SQVTM and CDR2 is ANQGSEA in the germline V gene. The CDR3 runs 12 residues.

In this sample, this clonotype turned up a few times. This rearrangement joins TRBV27 to TRBJ1-1, with unresolved D. V lost 3 bases and J 4 bases, leaving 12 bases between the germline ends. The CDR3 runs to 14 residues. Germline CDR1 MNHEY, CDR2 SMNVEV (reference sequence). CDR3 residues: CASSFSGRTTEAFF. CDR3 bases: TGTGCCAGCAGTTTCAGTGGAAGGACCACTGAAGCTTTCTTT.

This clonotype has a count of ten or more. The V call is TRBV19, the J call TRBJ1-2, with TRBD1 as a possible D gene (5 bases). In germline, CDR1 is LNHDA, CDR2 SQIVND (reference sequence). CDR3 length: 11 amino acids. Deletions cut 8 bases from V and 12 bases from J, with 16 bases between. CDR3 loop: CASWGRGRHTF. In DNA form, the CDR3 reads TGTGCCAGTTGGGGGAGGGGCCGTCACACCTTC.

Notes on this clonotype: Germline and junction disagree at one end, which may indicate a read error. This sequence joins TRBV19 and TRBJ2-7, with D maybe TRBD1 (5 bases). The CDR3 is 13 residues long. CDR1 and CDR2 (germline): LNHDA, SQIVND (reference sequence). The CDR3 is CASSIGVTYEQYF. As DNA, the CDR3 is TGTGCCAGCAGTATAGGGGTAACCTACGAGCAGTACTTC.

Only a few counts were recorded for this clonotype. The chain has TRBV4-3 and TRBJ1-2, with unresolved D. V lost 0 bases and J 6 bases, leaving 17 bases between the germline ends. The CDR3 consists of 16 residues. CDR1 is LGHNA, CDR2 YSLEER, per germline. The CDR3, as DNA: TGCGCCAGCAGCCAAGACGCCTTGATTACGGCGAATGGCTACACCTTC. Amino acid sequence: CASSQDALITANGYTF.

The sample holds many counts of this clonotype. This chain links TRBV20-1 with TRBJ2-7; TRBD2 is a possible D gene (5 bases). Germline lookup yields CDR1 DFQATT and CDR2 SNEGSKA (reference sequence). Trimming left V 4 bases short and J 3 bases short, with 16 bases between. CDR3 length: 14 residues. The CDR3 nucleotides read TGCAGTGCTACTAAAGGACTCGCGGGCTACGAGCAGTACTTC. This gives the protein CSATKGLAGYEQYF.

This clonotype was detected only a few times. The chain uses TRBV7-9 and TRBJ1-2; D gene uncertain. Germline loops: CDR1 SEHNR, CDR2 FQNEAQ (reference sequence). The V end was cut by 3 bases, the J end by 6 bases, with 5 bases between. This CDR3 is 11 amino acids long. The CDR3 spells CASSFTHGYTF. Here the CDR3 DNA reads TGTGCCAGCAGCTTTACCCATGGCTACACCTTC.

This clonotype was detected many times. The rearrangement links TRBV15 to TRBJ1-5, with D maybe TRBD1 (6 bases). Per germline, CDR1 LNHNV and CDR2 YYDKDF (reference sequence). With 2 bases removed from V and 4 bases from J, the gap between germline ends came to 15 bases. This CDR3 is built from 16 residues. The CDR3 loop reads CATSRSRGIGNQPQHF. CDR3 in DNA: TGTGCCACCAGCAGAAGCAGGGGAATTGGTAATCAGCCCCAGCATTTT.

This clonotype was counted ten times or more. V gene TRBV6-6 combines with J gene TRBJ1-1; TRBD1 aligns across 7 bases. The CDR3 is 11 amino acids. The V segment lost 6 bases and the J segment 14 bases; nucleotides outside the gene matches: 9. Germline V gives CDR1 MNHNY, CDR2 SVGAGI (reference sequence). Here the CDR3 reads CASSHDRESFF. DNA of the CDR3: TGTGCCAGCAGCCATGACAGGGAATCCTTCTTT.

The chain uses TRBV20-1 and TRBJ2-5; tentative D call: TRBD1 (5 bases). Germline V gene data show CDR1 as DFQATT and CDR2 as SNEGSKA (reference sequence). Trimming removed 1 base from V and 2 bases from J, with 20 bases in between. The CDR3 spans 17 residues. The CDR3 region has the DNA TGCAGTGCTAGAGCTGCGTGGACAATGGGGCCTCAAGAGACCCAGTACTTC. Translated, it gives CSARAAWTMGPQETQYF.

This clonotype has ten or more counts. CDR3 nucleotides: TGTGCCAGCAGTAACGGGGAGACCCAGTACTTC. Residues: CASSNGETQYF. The chain combines TRBV6-6 with TRBJ2-5; D is unresolved. V shed 5 bases and J shed 5 bases, with 6 bases lying between them. Germline CDR1 reads MNHNY; CDR2 reads SVGAGI (reference sequence). The CDR3 totals 11 residues.

The genes are TRBV7-9 and TRBJ1-5, with D possibly TRBD1 on 5 matching bases. V lost 5 bases and J 4 bases, leaving 15 bases between the germline ends. This CDR3 is 15 amino acids long. Germline values: CDR1 SEHNR, CDR2 FQNEAQ (reference sequence). The CDR3 loop reads CASSPGTPENQPQHF. CDR3 sequence (DNA): TGTGCCAGCAGCCCCGGGACTCCTGAGAATCAGCCCCAGCATTTT.

At least ten counts were recorded for this clonotype. The V call is TRBV20-1, the J call TRBJ1-6; 9 bases align to TRBD1. The CDR3 sequence is 16 residues long. Germline-derived CDR1 and CDR2 are DFQATT and SNEGSKA (reference sequence). J lost 4 bases, V lost 3 bases, and 7 bases had no gene match. CDR3 nucleotide sequence: TGCAGTGCTAGCATTACAGACAGGGGGTATAATTCACCCCTCCACTTT. It translates to CSASITDRGYNSPLHF.

The chain has TRBV12-3 or TRBV12-4 and TRBJ1-4; the D gene is possibly TRBD1 (5 bases). The ends were cut back, 10 bases at V and 5 bases at J, with 23 bases in the middle. The CDR3 sequence is 16 residues long. This CDR3 reads CATRRGLPTLNEKLFF. DNA for the CDR3: TGTGCCACCAGAAGGGGACTGCCAACCCTCAATGAAAAACTGTTTTTT.

The chain combines TRBV2 with TRBJ2-1; D perhaps matches TRBD2 (5 bases). The V gene lost 11 bases and the J gene lost 0 bases, with 17 bases spanning the gap. The CDR3 is made up of 15 amino acids. Germline-derived CDR1 and CDR2 are SNHLY and FYNNEI. The CDR3 sequence is CAPAIRESSYNEQFF. The CDR3 bases are TGTGCCCCCGCGATAAGGGAGAGCTCCTACAATGAGCAGTTCTTC.

This clonotype was detected many times. This chain connects TRBV10-2 to TRBJ2-2; 7 nucleotides match TRBD1. Germline CDR1 WSHSY, CDR2 SAAADI. The CDR3 is 16 amino acids. V shed 3 bases and J 4 bases; nucleotides not matched to a gene: 8. CDR3 region: CASSDLGDRSTGELFF. The CDR3, as DNA: TGCGCCAGCAGTGACCTCGGGGACAGATCCACCGGGGAGCTGTTTTTT.

This clonotype was recorded at least ten times. V and J are TRBV19 and TRBJ1-1, with D maybe TRBD1 (6 bases). With 7 bases removed from V and 3 bases from J, the gap between germline ends came to 15 bases. The germline gives CDR1 LNHDA, CDR2 SQIVND (reference sequence). The CDR3 is 14 residues long. The CDR3 DNA reads as TGTGCCAGTACCCGATGGACAGATGACACTGAAGCTTTCTTT. As protein: CASTRWTDDTEAFF.

This clonotype was seen repeatedly, ten times or more. DNA for the CDR3: TGTGCCAGCAGCTCAGGGCGGGACCGCCACAATGGCTACACCTTC. Its protein is CASSSGRDRHNGYTF. The V gene is TRBV7-8, the J gene TRBJ1-2, with D possibly matching TRBD1 (5 bases). Germline V gene lookup returns CDR1 SGHVS and CDR2 FQNEAQ. The CDR3 sequence is 15 residues long. Trimming cost V 4 bases and J 6 bases, with 18 bases left between them.

CDR3: CASSQRQAPSYGYTF. CDR3 coding DNA: TGCGCCAGCAGCCAGCGACAGGCCCCCAGCTATGGCTACACCTTC. This chain uses TRBV4-1 with TRBJ1-2; a weak D match, TRBD1 (6 bases). The CDR3 covers 15 residues. The germline V gene encodes CDR1 MGHRA and CDR2 YSYEKL. V lost 3 bases and J lost 4, with 15 bases in between.

The chain recombines TRBV15 with TRBJ2-3; D ambiguous. V lost 3 bases and J lost 3, with 7 bases in between. This CDR3 is 13 amino acids long. Germline V CDR1 and CDR2: LNHNV, YYDKDF (reference sequence). The CDR3 DNA is TGTGCCACCAGCAGTAAGGGAACAGATACGCAGTATTTT. Translating gives CATSSKGTDTQYF.

This clonotype was recorded many times. CDR3 loop: CSVALMNTEAFF. In nucleotides, the CDR3 is TGCAGCGTTGCACTGATGAACACTGAAGCTTTCTTT. The chain employs TRBV29-1 and TRBJ1-1; D ambiguous. V lost 4 bases and J 0 bases, leaving 6 bases between the germline ends. This CDR3 is built from 12 residues. Germline V gene lookup returns CDR1 SQVTM and CDR2 ANQGSEA. Drawing the rest from reference TRBV29-1 and TRBJ1-1, the complete variable domain is SAVISQKPSRDICQRGTSLTIQCQVDSQVTMMFWYRQQPGQSLTLIATANQGSEATYESGFVIDKFPISRPNLTFSTLTVSNMSPEDSSIYLCSVALMNTEAFFGQGTRLTVV.

Comments on this clonotype: A much bigger clone sits one base away, suggesting this may be a read error. The gene calls are TRBV19 and TRBJ2-2, with D maybe TRBD1 (5 bases). V lost 8 bases and J lost 3, with 13 bases in between. Germline values: CDR1 LNHDA, CDR2 SQIVND (reference sequence). CDR3 length: 14 residues. CDR3 sequence: CASGHGAHTGELFF. The CDR3 DNA is TGTGCCAGTGGACATGGGGCTCACACCGGGGAGCTGTTTTTT.